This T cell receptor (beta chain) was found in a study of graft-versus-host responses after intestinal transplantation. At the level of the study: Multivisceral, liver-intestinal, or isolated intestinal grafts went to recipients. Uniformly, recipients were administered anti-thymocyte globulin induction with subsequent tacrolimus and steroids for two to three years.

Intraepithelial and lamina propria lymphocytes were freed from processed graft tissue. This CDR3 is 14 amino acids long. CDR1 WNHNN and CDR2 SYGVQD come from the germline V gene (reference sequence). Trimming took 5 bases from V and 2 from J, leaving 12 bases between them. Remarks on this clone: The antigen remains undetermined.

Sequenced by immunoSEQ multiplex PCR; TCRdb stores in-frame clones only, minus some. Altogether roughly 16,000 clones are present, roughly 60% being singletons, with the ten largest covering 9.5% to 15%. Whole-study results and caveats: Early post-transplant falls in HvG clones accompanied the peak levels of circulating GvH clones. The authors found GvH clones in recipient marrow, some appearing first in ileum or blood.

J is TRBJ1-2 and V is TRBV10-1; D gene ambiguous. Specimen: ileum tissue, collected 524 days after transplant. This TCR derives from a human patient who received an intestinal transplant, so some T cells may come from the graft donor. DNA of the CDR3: TGCGCCAGCAGTCCTTATGGCCGAAACTATGGCTACACCTTC. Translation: CASSPYGRNYGYTF.